This T cell receptor beta chain was obtained from a study of vaccination and CD4 T cells after COVID-19. Study summary: Spike peptides, overlapping and drawn from SARS-CoV-2, HCoV-NL63, HCoV-OC43 and HCoV-229E, were used to stimulate cells.

This clonotype showed up just a few times. The antigen is undetermined. Scientists ran DNA taken from cultured CD4+ T cells through the Oncomine TCR Beta short-read assay for sequencing. One entry per CDR3 protein results from TCRdb running MiXCR on the PCR reads. The sample contains tens of thousands of distinct CDR3 sequences, about 40% of which appear only once. Treatment described: approximately 9-day PBMC culture with coronavirus spike peptide pools or control peptides (ViraFEST assay). Cultures used more than 1.5 million PBMCs per well, approximately 9.2 IU/ml IL-2 and roughly 9 ug/ml peptides. Study-level points and caveats: Clonotypes reactive to SARS-CoV-2 had a median that went up from roughly 21 to 40, but not significantly.

The CDR3 has 16 amino acids. The germline V gene has CDR1 SGHTS and CDR2 YDEGEE. Losses at the gene ends were 4 bases for V and 7 bases for J; bases not matched to a gene: 8. What was sequenced was CD4+ T cells from blood, cultured in vitro. The chain links TRBV5-8 to TRBJ2-7; 16 nucleotides agree with TRBD2. The clonotype was recovered from a human donor who had recovered from COVID-19. The CDR3 is CASSLGTSGRAGEQYF. In nucleotides, the CDR3 is TGTGCCAGCAGCCTGGGGACTAGCGGGAGGGCAGGGGAGCAGTACTTC.